The T cell receptor beta chain under discussion was sequenced for a study of PD-1 blockade in mismatch repair-deficient tumors. Findings and caveats of the study: Tumor-resident clones, often absent from pretreatment blood, expanded after pembrolizumab and then contracted.

CDR1 is SGHRS, CDR2 YFSETQ, per germline. The length of the CDR3 is 13 residues. Trimming stripped 7 bases from V and 5 bases from J, with 15 bases between. Sequencing used immunoSEQ multiplex PCR; TCRdb keeps in-frame clones, though not all of them. The table has over 9,000 clones, about 90% seen once; the top ten hold around 20%. About this clone: As yet, its antigen is unknown.

Specified time point: approximately nine-day in vitro stimulation with candidate neoantigen peptide 2. Cells were stimulated 10 to 11 days with each of six to eight ELISpot-reactive neoantigens. An identically run culture lacking peptide was the fold-change baseline. This sequence joins TRBV5-1 and TRBJ2-5, with D uncertain. The material sequenced was cells cultured in vitro, taken from a patient treated with pembrolizumab. The sequence was collected from an adult with mismatch repair-deficient cancer. The CDR3 loop is CASGSLRRETQYF. As DNA, the CDR3 is TGCGCCAGCGGATCTCTGCGCCGTGAGACCCAGTACTTC.